A single sample is the source of the 28 T cell receptor beta chains below, sequenced in a study of CD8+ T cells in alopecia areata. RNA was isolated and reverse transcribed to cDNA, the sequencing template. Profiling relied on immunoSEQ multiplex PCR, and the TCRdb table lists in-frame clones only, not all of them. Among 150,000 to 200,000 clones listed, around 60% were seen once. Treatment here: oral pan-JAK inhibitor, 5-10 mg twice daily. Material: CD4+ T cells sorted from blood, obtained around week 50, from a patient treated with tofacitinib. The source is a human donor with alopecia areata.

The V and J genes are TRBV6-6 and TRBJ2-5; D is undetermined. The V and J ends lost 0 bases and 1 base respectively, with 3 bases between them. This CDR3 has 13 residues. Germline-derived CDR1 and CDR2 are MNHNY and SVGAGI (reference sequence). This chain's CDR3 is CASSYSSQETQYF. The CDR3 DNA follows: TGTGCCAGCAGTTACTCCAGCCAAGAGACCCAGTACTTC.

The V and J genes are TRBV29-1 and TRBJ1-5; TRBD1 matches at 7 bases. CDR3 length equals 14 residues. Trimming took 4 bases from V and 6 from J; bases not matched to a gene: 9. Looked up from germline, CDR1 is SQVTM and CDR2 is ANQGSEA. The CDR3 here is CSVGTGTFSQPQHF. CDR3 DNA sequence: TGCAGCGTTGGGACAGGAACGTTTAGTCAGCCCCAGCATTTT.

This clone occurred a few times. V is TRBV4-3 and J is TRBJ1-6; tentative D call: TRBD1 (6 bases). Germline V gene data show CDR1 as LGHNA and CDR2 as YSLEER. V lost 0 bases and J lost 7, with 13 bases in between. This CDR3 has 16 residues. CDR3 in DNA: TGCGCCAGCAGCCAAGACCCACAGGGCCGGAATTCACCCCTCCACTTT. Protein: CASSQDPQGRNSPLHF.

This CDR3 is CASSLGRQQETQYF. In nucleotides, the CDR3 is TGTGCCAGCAGCTTGGGGCGACAACAAGAGACCCAGTACTTC. J is TRBJ2-5 and V is TRBV5-4, with D uncertain. CDR1 and CDR2 (germline): SGHNT, YYREEE (reference sequence). V was clipped by 0 bases and J by 2 bases, with 8 bases between them. The CDR3 consists of 14 residues.

This chain connects TRBV9 to TRBJ1-3; possibly TRBD1 for D (6 bases). The germline CDR1 and CDR2 sequences are SGDLS and YYNGEE. V lost 5 bases and J lost 0, with 12 bases in between. The length of the CDR3 is 15 residues. For the CDR3, the DNA is TGTGCCAGCAGTCCCACAGGGCTCTCTGGAAACACCATATATTTT. Its translation: CASSPTGLSGNTIYF.

V is TRBV29-1 and J is TRBJ2-7, with D perhaps matching TRBD1 (6 bases). The germline V gene encodes CDR1 SQVTM and CDR2 ANQGSEA. V was clipped by 4 bases and J by 4 bases, with 11 bases between them. The CDR3 has 12 amino acids. The CDR3 loop is CSVGNTGYEQYF. For the CDR3, the DNA is TGCAGCGTTGGAAACACAGGGTACGAGCAGTACTTC.

The chain combines TRBV5-1 with TRBJ1-6; D perhaps matches TRBD1 (5 bases). CDR3 length: 16 amino acids. Deletions cut 0 bases from V and 10 bases from J, with 17 bases between. CDR1 SGHRS and CDR2 YFSETQ come from the germline V gene. CDR3 nucleotides: TGCGCCAGCAGCTTGGCGGGACCAGGCCAAGGATCACCCCTCCACTTT. Translating gives CASSLAGPGQGSPLHF.

V usage is TRBV27 and J usage is TRBJ2-7; D is uncertain. Trimming took 0 bases from V and 2 from J, leaving 8 bases between them. Germline V gene lookup returns CDR1 MNHEY and CDR2 SMNVEV (reference sequence). The CDR3 runs 14 residues. The CDR3 loop is CASSLSGSPYEQYF. The CDR3 DNA is TGTGCCAGCAGTTTATCGGGGTCCCCCTACGAGCAGTACTTC.

The chain recombines TRBV9 with TRBJ2-3; 8 bases match TRBD2. The CDR3 has 17 residues. V was clipped by 2 bases and J by 2 bases; unmatched bases: 10. The germline V gene has CDR1 SGDLS and CDR2 YYNGEE. The chain's CDR3 is CASSVSLAGGSTDTQYF. DNA for the CDR3: TGTGCCAGCAGCGTTTCGTTGGCGGGGGGCTCCACAGATACGCAGTATTTT.

J is TRBJ1-2 and V is TRBV30; tentatively, D is TRBD1 (6 bases). Germline V gene lookup returns CDR1 GTSNPN and CDR2 SVGIG (reference sequence). V was trimmed by 3 bases and J by 8 bases, leaving 16 bases between them. CDR3 length: 13 residues. CDR3 nucleotide sequence: TGTGCCTGGAGAATCAGGGGAGTGGAAGGCTACACCTTC. Protein sequence: CAWRIRGVEGYTF. The variable domain in full, with the rest retrieved from reference TRBV30 and TRBJ1-2, is SQTIHQWPATLVQPVGSPLSLECTVEGTSNPNLYWYRQAAGRGLQLLFYSVGIGQISSEVPQNLSASRPQDRQFILSSKKLLLSDSGFYLCAWRIRGVEGYTFGSGTRLTVV.

The V call is TRBV30, the J call TRBJ2-2; perhaps TRBD1 as D (5 bases). V gave up 2 bases and J gave up 7 bases, with 14 bases separating them. Per the germline V gene, CDR1 is GTSNPN and CDR2 is SVGIG (reference sequence). The CDR3 has 14 residues. This CDR3 is CAWSWTPTGGELFF. Written as DNA, the CDR3 is TGTGCCTGGAGTTGGACACCCACGGGCGGGGAGCTGTTTTTT.

This chain links TRBV9 with TRBJ1-6; 9 bases match TRBD1. The V and J ends lost 1 base and 10 bases, in that order; junction bases with no gene match: 6. The CDR3 totals 15 residues. CDR1 SGDLS and CDR2 YYNGEE come from the germline V gene. CDR3 amino acids: CASSVTGGRESPLHF. The DNA for the CDR3 is TGTGCCAGCAGCGTAACAGGGGGCAGGGAATCACCCCTCCACTTT.

The chain uses TRBV4-2 and TRBJ2-7; D unresolved. The germline V gene encodes CDR1 LGHNA and CDR2 YNFKEQ. The V end lost 0 bases, the J end lost 2 bases, and 5 bases lay between the germline ends. The CDR3 has 13 residues. The DNA for the CDR3 is TGTGCCAGCAGCCAAGAGACGACCTACGAGCAGTACTTC. As protein: CASSQETTYEQYF.

The chain carries TRBV5-1 and TRBJ1-1; TRBD1 matches 7 bases. V dropped 3 bases and J dropped 0; count of bases not matched to a gene: 5. CDR1 and CDR2 (germline): SGHRS, YFSETQ. This CDR3 comprises 15 residues. In DNA form, the CDR3 reads TGCGCCAGCAGCTCGACAGGGACCATGAACACTGAAGCTTTCTTT. It encodes CASSSTGTMNTEAFF.

In regard to this clone: The same CDR3 arises from other DNA sequences in this sample as well. The rearrangement joins TRBV2 to TRBJ1-1; D unresolved. The CDR3 runs 12 residues. Germline V gives CDR1 SNHLY, CDR2 FYNNEI. V was shortened by 3 bases and J by 0 bases, with 2 bases between the two germline ends. CDR3 amino acids: CASSDLNTEAFF. CDR3 DNA: TGTGCCAGCAGTGATCTGAACACTGAAGCTTTCTTT. Full variable domain (missing parts from reference TRBV2 and TRBJ1-1): EPEVTQTPSHQVTQMGQEVILRCVPISNHLYFYWYRQILGQKVEFLVSFYNNEISEKSEIFDDQFSVERPDGSNFTLKIRSTKLEDSAMYFCASSDLNTEAFFGQGTRLTVV.

V gene TRBV4-3 combines with J gene TRBJ2-1; no clear D. CDR1 is LGHNA, CDR2 YSLEER, per germline. V was trimmed by 0 bases and J by 12 bases, leaving 12 bases between them. There are 13 residues in the CDR3. CDR3 sequence reads: CASSQDKTSGQFF. The CDR3 DNA reads TGCGCCAGCAGCCAAGATAAGACCTCCGGGCAGTTCTTC.

The chain carries TRBV14 and TRBJ1-2; D gene ambiguous. This CDR3 is built from 12 residues. Germline V CDR1 and CDR2: SGHDN, FVKESK. The V gene lost 6 bases and the J gene lost 5 bases, with 10 bases spanning the gap. Written as DNA, the CDR3 is TGTGCCAGCAGTCGTTCTCCTTATGGCTACACCTTC. Its translation: CASSRSPYGYTF.

The chain carries TRBV29-1 and TRBJ1-1; D is possibly TRBD1 (6 bases). V lost 5 bases, J lost 8 bases, and 12 bases lay in between. This CDR3 is 11 amino acids long. Per germline, CDR1 SQVTM and CDR2 ANQGSEA. CDR3 coding DNA: TGCAGCGTTTCTGCAGGGGTGGAAGCTTTCTTT. Amino acid sequence: CSVSAGVEAFF.

This chain connects TRBV14 to TRBJ2-7; D uncertain. Germline V gene lookup returns CDR1 SGHDN and CDR2 FVKESK. The CDR3 runs to 13 residues. Trimming cost V 3 bases and J 2 bases, with 8 bases left between them. The CDR3 coding sequence is TGTGCCAGCAGCCACGTAACAGCCTACGAGCAGTACTTC. Translating gives CASSHVTAYEQYF. Variable domain in full (rest from reference TRBV14 and TRBJ2-7): EAGVTQFPSHSVIEKGQTVTLRCDPISGHDNLYWYRRVMGKEIKFLLHFVKESKQDESGMPNNRFLAERTGGTYSTLKVQPAELEDSGVYFCASSHVTAYEQYFGPGTRLTVT.

V gene TRBV10-3 combines with J gene TRBJ1-1; TRBD1 matches 7 bases. V gave up 1 base and J gave up 1 base; unmatched junction bases: 0. The CDR3 is 14 residues long. CDR1 and CDR2 from the germline V gene are ENHRY and SYGVKD. CDR3 amino acids: CAISEWDRNTEAFF. The CDR3 DNA follows: TGTGCCATCAGTGAGTGGGACAGGAACACTGAAGCTTTCTTT.

A single count supports this clone. The chain combines TRBV2 with TRBJ2-7; 7 nucleotides agree with TRBD2. Germline trimming cut 7 bases from V and 4 bases from J; bases unmatched to any gene: 7. CDR3 length: 13 residues. Germline assignment: CDR1 SNHLY and CDR2 FYNNEI. CDR3 residues: CASNPPAGYEQYF. CDR3 DNA sequence: TGTGCCAGCAATCCCCCAGCGGGGTACGAGCAGTACTTC.

As concerns this clone: In the same sample, other DNA sequences code for this CDR3. This rearrangement joins TRBV30 to TRBJ2-6; D is unclear. This CDR3 comprises 16 residues. V lost 0 bases and J 1 base, leaving 10 bases between the germline ends. Looked up from germline, CDR1 is GTSNPN and CDR2 is SVGIG (reference sequence). CDR3 amino acids: CAWSVLSGSGANVLTF. The CDR3 DNA reads TGTGCCTGGAGTGTACTGTCGGGTTCTGGGGCCAACGTCCTGACTTTC. The full variable domain, with the rest looked up from reference TRBV30 and TRBJ2-6, is SQTIHQWPATLVQPVGSPLSLECTVEGTSNPNLYWYRQAAGRGLQLLFYSVGIGQISSEVPQNLSASRPQDRQFILSSKKLLLSDSGFYLCAWSVLSGSGANVLTFGAGSRLTVL.

This clone was seen more than once but under ten times. This sequence joins TRBV4-3 and TRBJ2-7; D gene uncertain. Germline V gene lookup returns CDR1 LGHNA and CDR2 YSLEER. V shed 3 bases and J shed 6 bases, with 12 bases lying between them. The CDR3 extends over 13 amino acids. CDR3 sequence reads: CASSQDPSVEQYF. CDR3 nucleotide sequence: TGCGCCAGCAGCCAGGACCCTTCTGTCGAGCAGTACTTC.

The rearrangement links TRBV9 to TRBJ2-6; either TRBD1 or TRBD2 may supply D (6 bases each). The germline V and J ends were trimmed by 7 bases and 2 bases, with 19 bases remaining between them. CDR1 SGDLS and CDR2 YYNGEE come from the germline V gene. This CDR3 is 17 amino acids long. As DNA, the CDR3 is TGTGCCAGCTCCGGGGGCAGGCCCTGGGCTGGGGCCAACGTCCTGACTTTC. Translation: CASSGGRPWAGANVLTF.

The chain employs TRBV5-1 and TRBJ2-7; D is undetermined. Germline CDR1 SGHRS, CDR2 YFSETQ. V was trimmed by 2 bases and J by 2 bases, leaving 5 bases between them. The CDR3 is made up of 12 amino acids. CDR3 nucleotide sequence: TGCGCCAGCAGCTTCGACACCTACGAGCAGTACTTC. As protein: CASSFDTYEQYF.

The rearrangement uses TRBV30 and TRBJ1-4; tentative D call: TRBD1 (5 bases). CDR1 and CDR2 (germline): GTSNPN, SVGIG (reference sequence). The CDR3 is made up of 14 amino acids. The V gene lost 1 base and the J gene lost 4 bases, with 10 bases spanning the gap. CDR3 amino acids: CAWSGQSYNEKLFF. The CDR3 nucleotides read TGTGCCTGGAGTGGACAGTCCTATAATGAAAAACTGTTTTTT.

Only a few counts were recorded for this clone. The V and J genes are TRBV6-5 and TRBJ1-5, with D uncertain. Germline V lookup: CDR1 MNHEY, CDR2 SVGAGI. Between the trimmed V and J ends, which lost 5 bases and 7 bases, there was a span of 15 bases. The CDR3 is 14 amino acids. CDR3 nucleotides: TGTGCCAGCAGTACGGTGGGTGCAGGACAGCCCCAGCATTTT. This sequence encodes CASSTVGAGQPQHF.

The CDR3 is CASTEVTGGAGGYTF. CDR3 bases: TGCGCCAGCACCGAAGTCACAGGGGGCGCGGGTGGCTACACCTTC. The rearrangement uses TRBV5-1 and TRBJ1-2; 9 bases are a match to TRBD1. V lost 6 bases to trimming and J lost 7 bases; unmatched junction nucleotides: 13. Germline V lookup: CDR1 SGHRS, CDR2 YFSETQ. This CDR3 is built from 15 residues.